What follows are 25 T cell receptor beta chains derived from one specimen sequenced in a study of blood T cell repertoires in COVID-19 (dated by TCRdb to 2018 to 2020). Library preparation used the immunoSEQ multiplex PCR assay. Held by TCRdb, this immuneACCESS table contains in-frame sequences only and omits some clones. Under half of the omission traces to an unresolved V gene where checked; the cause of the rest is unknown. Recorded for this sample are some 61,000 clones; nearly 90% of them occurred a single time. Roughly 1.6% of the sample is taken by the ten largest. The sample comprised peripheral blood. The receptors derive from a man between 60 and 75 years old with acute or convalescent COVID-19.

The chain uses TRBV19 and TRBJ1-2; D not resolved. Per the germline V gene, CDR1 is LNHDA and CDR2 is SQIVND (reference sequence). The CDR3 sequence is 13 residues long. The V gene lost 3 bases and the J gene lost 4 bases, with 9 bases spanning the gap. DNA for the CDR3: TGTGCCAGTAGTATCGACATTCTCTATGGCTACACCTTC. This codes for CASSIDILYGYTF.

This clone has a handful of counts. The chain's CDR3 is CASSPGTGWDGYTF. In DNA, the CDR3 is TGTGCCAGTAGTCCCGGGACAGGGTGGGATGGCTACACCTTC. The gene calls are TRBV19 and TRBJ1-2; 9 bases match TRBD1. Trimming at V came to 5 bases and at J to 6 bases, leaving 7 bases not matched to a gene. CDR3 length: 14 residues. The germline gives CDR1 LNHDA, CDR2 SQIVND (reference sequence).

This clone was observed a single time. The chain combines TRBV29-1 with TRBJ1-5; D gene uncertain. Per the germline V gene, CDR1 is SQVTM and CDR2 is ANQGSEA. The V and J ends lost 4 bases and 0 bases respectively, with 4 bases between them. The CDR3 length is 12 residues. The CDR3 nucleotides read TGCAGCGTTGCGAGTAGCAATCAGCCCCAGCATTTT. Translating it yields CSVASSNQPQHF.

This sequence joins TRBV12-5 and TRBJ2-7; tentative D call: TRBD2 (5 bases). Germline V gene lookup returns CDR1 LGHNT and CDR2 FRNRAP. This CDR3 comprises 11 residues. The V gene lost 5 bases and the J gene lost 4 bases, with 6 bases spanning the gap. CDR3 coding DNA: TGTGCTAGTGGTCCGGGATACGAGCAGTACTTC. This gives the protein CASGPGYEQYF.

This chain joins TRBV6-5 and TRBJ2-1; D possibly corresponds to TRBD1 (7 bases). Trimming cost V 6 bases and J 6 bases, with 12 bases left between them. Germline V CDR1 and CDR2: MNHEY, SVGAGI. This CDR3 is 13 amino acids long. CDR3 in DNA: TGTGCCAGCAGGGAGGGGGCAATCAATGAGCAGTTCTTC. Translated, it gives CASREGAINEQFF.

This clone was seen a handful of times. This CDR3 reads CASSYPAGGNEQFF. DNA of the CDR3: TGTGCCAGCAGTTACCCGGCAGGGGGCAATGAGCAGTTCTTC. The genes are TRBV6-6 and TRBJ2-1; 7 bases line up with TRBD1. Germline assignment: CDR1 MNHNY and CDR2 SVGAGI (reference sequence). There are 14 residues in the CDR3. V shed 2 bases and J 6 bases; nucleotides not matched to a gene: 4.

J is TRBJ1-2 and V is TRBV2; D not resolved. The CDR3 length is 10 residues. The germline V and J ends were trimmed by 6 bases and 8 bases, with 7 bases remaining between them. CDR1 and CDR2 (germline): SNHLY, FYNNEI. The CDR3 nucleotides are TGTGCCAGCAGCGTAGAGGGCTACACCTTC. This codes for CASSVEGYTF.

V usage is TRBV19 and J usage is TRBJ2-7; maybe TRBD2 (6 bases). This CDR3 region has 12 residues. Trimming shortened V by 6 bases and J by 2 bases, and 8 bases separated the two germline ends. Germline V gene data show CDR1 as LNHDA and CDR2 as SQIVND (reference sequence). This CDR3 is CASSGGTYEQYF. The CDR3 coding sequence is TGTGCCAGTAGCGGGGGAACCTACGAGCAGTACTTC.

The chain uses TRBV9 and TRBJ1-2; no firm D call. The CDR3 totals 13 residues. V dropped 4 bases and J dropped 6 bases, with 13 bases sitting between them. Germline V gene lookup returns CDR1 SGDLS and CDR2 YYNGEE. This CDR3 reads CASSSGRGDGYTF. In DNA, the CDR3 is TGTGCCAGCAGCTCAGGCCGCGGGGATGGCTACACCTTC.

The chain carries TRBV7-3 and TRBJ1-5; tentatively, D is TRBD1 (5 bases). The germline V and J ends were trimmed by 5 bases and 4 bases, with 12 bases remaining between them. CDR1 is SGHTA, CDR2 FQGTGA, per germline. CDR3 length: 14 residues. The CDR3, as DNA: TGTGCCAGCAGCCCAGGGCCGAGAAATCAGCCCCAGCATTTT. Translation: CASSPGPRNQPQHF.

The chain carries TRBV23-1 and TRBJ2-3; D is unresolved. TRBV23-1 is noted as an ORF with a role that remains uncertain. V was shortened by 3 bases and J by 5 bases, with 6 bases between the two germline ends. CDR3 length equals 12 residues. CDR3 DNA sequence: TGCGCCAGCAGTCATCCCGGAGATACGCAGTATTTT. Protein sequence: CASSHPGDTQYF.

The chain links TRBV7-8 to TRBJ2-3; 8 bases are a match to TRBD1. Unmatched junction bases numbered 5, after V lost 5 bases and J lost 1 base. Germline loops: CDR1 SGHVS, CDR2 FQNEAQ. This CDR3 has 15 amino acids. The CDR3 DNA sequence: TGTGCCAGCAGCCCCCAGGGGGCCGGCACAGATACGCAGTATTTT. It codes for CASSPQGAGTDTQYF.

The V call is TRBV3-1 (or the pseudogene TRBV3-2), the J call TRBJ1-2; no definite D call. The V gene lost 1 base and the J gene lost 4 bases, with 7 bases spanning the gap. The CDR3 contains 13 residues. Germline V gene sequence: CDR1 LGHDT, CDR2 YNNKEL (reference sequence). The CDR3 coding sequence is TGTGCCAGCAGCCAAGCAGAAGTCTATGGCTACACCTTC. Translated, it gives CASSQAEVYGYTF.

This chain joins TRBV10-2 and TRBJ1-5, with D possibly matching TRBD1 (5 bases). This CDR3 contains 13 residues. Per the germline V gene, CDR1 is WSHSY and CDR2 is SAAADI. Trimming pared 4 bases from V and 7 bases from J, leaving 11 bases between. CDR3 sequence (DNA): TGCGCCAGCAGTGGCCAGGGTTACCAGCCCCAGCATTTT. Translating gives CASSGQGYQPQHF.

The genes are TRBV2 and TRBJ2-5; TRBD1 matches at 7 bases. The CDR3 is 14 amino acids. J was trimmed by 2 bases and V by 8 bases; bases with no gene match: 8. In germline, CDR1 is SNHLY, CDR2 FYNNEI. CDR3 protein: CASLDRETQETQYF. The CDR3 bases are TGTGCCAGCCTTGACAGGGAAACTCAAGAGACCCAGTACTTC.

This clone was detected once. V and J are TRBV21-1 and TRBJ1-2. TRBV21-1 is designated a pseudogene. This CDR3 has 12 residues. CDR3 DNA sequence: TGTGCCAGCAGCCCCCGAGACTATGGCTACACCTTC. This gives the protein CASSPRDYGYTF.

The V call is TRBV19, the J call TRBJ1-5; 8 bases agree with TRBD1. J was trimmed by 6 bases and V by 6 bases; bases with no gene match: 7. The CDR3 runs 14 residues. CDR1 is LNHDA, CDR2 SQIVND, per germline (reference sequence). The DNA for the CDR3 is TGTGCCAGTAGCCGGGACAGGATTTCTCAGCCCCAGCATTTT. Amino acids: CASSRDRISQPQHF.

The V gene is TRBV24-1, the J gene TRBJ2-3; weak D call: TRBD1 (6 bases). V lost 6 bases to trimming and J lost 2 bases, with 11 bases between them. The germline V gene encodes CDR1 KGHDR and CDR2 SFDVKD. The CDR3 is 14 amino acids. CDR3 sequence: CATSSRGITDTQYF. The CDR3 DNA reads as TGTGCCACCAGTAGCAGGGGAATCACAGATACGCAGTATTTT.

V usage is TRBV4-2 and J usage is TRBJ1-1, with no clear D. Germline V gives CDR1 LGHNA, CDR2 YNFKEQ. Trimming removed 2 bases from V and 8 bases from J, with 12 bases in between. The CDR3 runs to 13 residues. Here the CDR3 DNA reads TGTGCCAGCAGCCAAAACGTGTTGCGCGAAGCTTTCTTT. Amino acids: CASSQNVLREAFF.

J is TRBJ2-7 and V is TRBV7-2; no clear D. V gave up 2 bases and J gave up 1 base, with 6 bases separating them. The CDR3 is 13 amino acids. Germline lookup yields CDR1 SGHTA and CDR2 FQGNSA. The CDR3 DNA reads as TGTGCCAGCAGCTTACCTGTTTCCTACGAGCAGTACTTC. The encoded protein is CASSLPVSYEQYF.

The V gene is TRBV6-5, the J gene TRBJ1-2; 12 bases line up with TRBD1. The CDR3 covers 15 residues. The trim removed 8 bases at V and 5 bases at J, leaving 9 bases unmatched. Per germline, CDR1 MNHEY and CDR2 SVGAGI. CDR3: CASGDRGRGRYGYTF. DNA of the CDR3: TGTGCCAGCGGGGACAGGGGGCGCGGACGTTATGGCTACACCTTC.

V gene TRBV2 combines with J gene TRBJ1-2, with D unresolved. The CDR3 totals 15 residues. Per the germline V gene, CDR1 is SNHLY and CDR2 is FYNNEI. V was pared by 2 bases and J by 4 bases, with 14 bases between. DNA of the CDR3: TGTGCCAGCAGTGAAAGCCGCGGCAAAGGCTATGGCTACACCTTC. Its protein product is CASSESRGKGYGYTF. Supplemented by reference TRBV2 and TRBJ1-2, the full variable domain reads EPEVTQTPSHQVTQMGQEVILRCVPISNHLYFYWYRQILGQKVEFLVSFYNNEISEKSEIFDDQFSVERPDGSNFTLKIRSTKLEDSAMYFCASSESRGKGYGYTFGSGTRLTVV.

The gene calls are TRBV11-2 and TRBJ1-2; TRBD1 aligns across 7 bases. The trim removed 8 bases at V and 6 bases at J, leaving 18 bases unmatched. CDR1 is SGHAT, CDR2 FQNNGV, per germline. The CDR3 is 16 amino acids. CDR3 in DNA: TGTGCCAGCTCACAATCCATAGGGCCCAGGGGGAATGGCTACACCTTC. Its translation is CASSQSIGPRGNGYTF.

The rearrangement links TRBV7-6 to TRBJ2-7; TRBD2 matches 10 bases. The CDR3 length is 14 residues. The V and J ends lost 1 base and 3 bases, in that order; junction bases with no gene match: 0. The V gene's germline CDR1 is SGHVS and CDR2 FNYEAQ. CDR3 bases: TGTGCCAGCAGCTTAGGACTAGCGGGCTACGAGCAGTACTTC. It codes for CASSLGLAGYEQYF.

The chain carries TRBV27 and TRBJ2-3; D is undetermined. V lost 6 bases to trimming and J lost 0 bases, with 16 bases between them. This CDR3 spans 16 amino acids. CDR1 is MNHEY, CDR2 SMNVEV, per germline (reference sequence). The DNA for the CDR3 is TGTGCCAGCAGCCGCACACCTAGTCCTAGCACAGATACGCAGTATTTT. Its protein is CASSRTPSPSTDTQYF.